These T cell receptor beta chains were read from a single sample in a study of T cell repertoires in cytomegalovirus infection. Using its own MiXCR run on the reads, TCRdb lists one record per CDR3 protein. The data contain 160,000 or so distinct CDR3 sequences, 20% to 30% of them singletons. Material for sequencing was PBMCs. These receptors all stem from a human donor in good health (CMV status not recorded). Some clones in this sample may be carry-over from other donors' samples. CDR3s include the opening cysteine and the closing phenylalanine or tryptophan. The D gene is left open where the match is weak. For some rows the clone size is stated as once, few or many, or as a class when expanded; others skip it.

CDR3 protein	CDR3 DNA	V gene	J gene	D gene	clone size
CASSEAPPYREGGEKLFF	TGTGCCAGCAGTGAAGCACCCCCCTACAGGGAGGGCGGTGAAAAACTGTTTTTT	TRBV2	TRBJ1-4	.	.
CASSETESTTYNEQFF	TGTGCCAGCAGTGAGACAGAGTCGACAACCTACAATGAGCAGTTCTTC	TRBV2	TRBJ2-1	.	many
CASSPYWTGETYEQYF	TGTGCCAGCAGTCCTTACTGGACAGGGGAGACCTACGAGCAGTACTTC	TRBV7-9	TRBJ2-7	TRBD1	.
CASSEERERTGYNEQFF	TGTGCCAGCAGTGAAGAGCGCGAACGAACAGGCTACAATGAGCAGTTCTTC	TRBV2	TRBJ2-1	.	few
CASARDRGQYEQYF	TGTGCCAGTGCCCGGGACAGGGGGCAATACGAGCAGTACTTC	TRBV27	TRBJ2-7	TRBD1	.
CASSVYRVDYGYTF	TGTGCCAGCAGCGTCTACAGGGTGGACTATGGCTACACCTTC	TRBV7-3	TRBJ1-2	.	.
CSVVGGAGGEQYF	TGCAGTGTTGTAGGGGGCGCCGGGGGCGAGCAGTACTTC	TRBV20-1	TRBJ2-7	.	.
CATSEPQGQPQHF	TGTGCCACCAGTGAACCCCAGGGGCAGCCCCAGCATTTT	TRBV24-1	TRBJ1-5	.	few
CSVGGAAQQETQYF	TGCAGCGTTGGGGGGGCTGCCCAACAAGAGACCCAGTACTTC	TRBV29-1	TRBJ2-5	.	.
CASSYFQATGLAYEQYF	TGTGCCAGCAGTTACTTTCAGGCCACGGGACTAGCCTACGAGCAGTACTTC	TRBV6-2/TRBV6-3	TRBJ2-7	TRBD2	many
CASRKPGTGATNEKLFF	TGTGCCAGCAGGAAACCCGGGACGGGAGCAACTAATGAAAAACTGTTTTTT	TRBV11-2	TRBJ1-4	.	many
CASSFGNSGEYEQYF	TGTGCCAGCAGTTTCGGGAATAGCGGGGAATACGAGCAGTACTTC	TRBV12-3/TRBV12-4	TRBJ2-7	TRBD2	few
CASSQIPSGRPLGGELFF	TGCGCCAGCAGCCAAATCCCATCCGGGAGGCCCTTGGGCGGGGAGCTGTTTTTT	TRBV4-1	TRBJ2-2	TRBD2	.
CASSHRGTGQNSPLHF	TGCGCCAGCAGCCACCGGGGGACAGGGCAGAATTCACCCCTCCACTTT	TRBV5-1	TRBJ1-6	TRBD1	few
CASSEGGRAFF	TGTGCCAGCAGTGAAGGGGGGAGGGCTTTCTTT	TRBV2	TRBJ1-1	.	few
CASSEEEGYTF	TGTGCCAGCAGTGAGGAGGAGGGCTACACCTTC	TRBV2	TRBJ1-2	.	few
CASSDSRVQNTEAFF	TGTGCCAGCAGTGACTCCAGGGTTCAGAACACTGAAGCTTTCTTT	TRBV12-3/TRBV12-4	TRBJ1-1	.	.
CASSSRLAGGQETQYF	TGTGCCAGCAGTTCCCGACTAGCGGGAGGTCAGGAGACCCAGTACTTC	TRBV28	TRBJ2-5	TRBD2	.
CSVVRGPSYEQYF	TGCAGCGTTGTAAGGGGGCCCTCCTACGAGCAGTACTTC	TRBV29-1	TRBJ2-7	TRBD1	.
CASSYSGSEAYEQYF	TGTGCCAGCAGTTACTCGGGGTCCGAGGCCTACGAGCAGTACTTC	TRBV6-5	TRBJ2-7	.	many
CASSMGGGQPQHF	TGTGCCAGTAGTATGGGGGGCGGCCAGCCCCAGCATTTT	TRBV19	TRBJ1-5	.	.
CASSPTGTLNQPQHF	TGTGCCAGCAGTCCAACCGGGACCCTCAATCAGCCCCAGCATTTT	TRBV6-2/TRBV6-3	TRBJ1-5	.	.
CSARRPQGRLANTEAFF	TGCAGTGCTAGGCGTCCACAGGGTAGATTGGCGAACACTGAAGCTTTCTTT	TRBV20-1	TRBJ1-1	.	few
CSATPGPSNYGYTF	TGCAGTGCTACCCCGGGACCTTCTAACTATGGCTACACCTTC	TRBV20-1	TRBJ1-2	.	.